The TCR beta chain under discussion was sequenced for a study of blood T cell repertoires in COVID-19. Original processing methods: Reference gene primer amplification yielded estimated nucleated cell counts. The assay was immunoSEQ multiplex PCR, and TCRdb's table has in-frame clones only and misses some. V, J and clone size were drawn from that table, and D and trimming were deduced from the DNA. The sample holds over 300,000 clones, 85% to 90% seen once. Germline lookup yields CDR1 SNHLY and CDR2 FYNNEI. This CDR3 has 15 amino acids. Trimming took off 3 bases at V and 8 bases at J, with 17 bases between the two ends. Participants came from fewer than 25 US areas, aged about 18 to 89 years. Membership in each cohort depended on participant-reported clinical history.

The genes are TRBV2 and TRBJ2-1, with TRBD2 as a possible D gene (5 bases). The receptor's source is a woman aged 18-29 years who had recovered from COVID-19. The material sequenced was PBMCs or T cells enriched from blood (not recorded which). The CDR3 loop reads CASSEGPGGLDEQFF. The CDR3, as DNA: TGTGCCAGCAGTGAGGGCCCCGGCGGGCTGGATGAGCAGTTCTTC.